The 25 T cell receptor beta chains presented below share a single source sample, sequenced in a study of CD8 T cells in ankylosing spondylitis. One entry per CDR3 protein results from TCRdb running MiXCR on the 5' RACE reads. Of under 300,000 distinct CDR3 sequences listed, approximately 11% are singletons. Source material: blood, either unsorted or a sorted T cell fraction (not recorded which). These receptors originate from a male donor with ankylosing spondylitis or in good health (not recorded which).

The table lists this clonotype with many counts. The rearrangement links TRBV5-1 to TRBJ1-3; no clear D. This CDR3 comprises 16 residues. Trimming took 4 bases from V and 0 from J, leaving 14 bases between them. The germline V gene encodes CDR1 SGHRS and CDR2 YFSETQ. The CDR3 nucleotides read TGCGCCAGCAGCCCGGGGAGGCTAGACTCTGGAAACACCATATATTTT. It yields the protein CASSPGRLDSGNTIYF.

This clonotype was detected ten times or more. The chain couples TRBV10-2 to TRBJ2-3; 9 bases line up with TRBD2. CDR3 length: 15 amino acids. CDR1 and CDR2 (germline): WSHSY, SAAADI. V lost 4 bases to trimming and J lost 4 bases; unmatched junction nucleotides: 6. CDR3 residues: CASSVGLAGSDTQYF. DNA for the CDR3: TGCGCCAGCAGTGTGGGGCTAGCGGGGTCAGATACGCAGTATTTT.

This clonotype came up many times. V and J are TRBV9 and TRBJ2-3; 12 nucleotides align to TRBD2. Germline V gives CDR1 SGDLS, CDR2 YYNGEE. This CDR3 has 16 residues. V shed 4 bases, J shed 3 bases, and the junction held 6 bases outside the gene matches. The CDR3 here is CASSLGLAGNTDTQYF. CDR3 sequence (DNA): TGTGCCAGCAGCCTAGGACTAGCGGGGAATACAGATACGCAGTATTTT.

The CDR3 nucleotides read TGTGCCAGCTCCAAACGAAAGGACAGAATTAAGAGCTCCTATAATTCACCCCTCCACTTT. It specifies CASSKRKDRIKSSYNSPLHF. The chain recombines TRBV3-1 with TRBJ1-6; a weak D match, TRBD1 (6 bases). The ends were cut back, 8 bases at V and 0 bases at J, with 26 bases in the middle. CDR3 length: 20 amino acids. Germline assignment: CDR1 LGHDT and CDR2 YNNKEL (reference sequence).

J is TRBJ2-1 and V is TRBV7-9; D gene ambiguous. Germline lookup yields CDR1 SEHNR and CDR2 FQNEAQ (reference sequence). V lost 5 bases to trimming and J lost 6 bases, with 14 bases between them. This CDR3 is built from 14 residues. The CDR3 loop reads CASSTREWGNEQFF. CDR3 bases: TGTGCCAGCAGCACGCGCGAATGGGGCAATGAGCAGTTCTTC. Supplemented by reference TRBV7-9 and TRBJ2-1, the full variable domain reads DTGVSQNPRHKITKRGQNVTFRCDPISEHNRLYWYRQTLGQGPEFLTYFQNEAQLEKSRLLSDRFSAERPKGSFSTLEIQRTEQGDSAMYLCASSTREWGNEQFFGPGTRLTVL.

The V call is TRBV5-1, the J call TRBJ2-7; possibly TRBD1 for D (6 bases). The CDR3 spans 15 residues. Germline V gene data show CDR1 as SGHRS and CDR2 as YFSETQ. Trimming shortened V by 3 bases and J by 3 bases, and 16 bases separated the two germline ends. CDR3 residues: CASSSNRVGYYEQYF. The CDR3 DNA reads as TGCGCCAGCAGCTCCAACAGGGTTGGCTACTACGAGCAGTACTTC.

Concerning this clonotype itself: Mismatch with germline at one junction end may stem from a read error. The chain combines TRBV6-2 or TRBV6-3 with TRBJ2-3, with D possibly being TRBD2 (5 bases). CDR1 and CDR2 (germline): MNHEY, SVGEGT. The CDR3 length is 12 residues. The CDR3 region has the DNA TGTGCCAGCAGTTACTCGAGACTACGCCCAACTTTT. It yields the protein CASSYSRLRPTF.

The chain uses TRBV7-7 and TRBJ2-2; D is unclear. V was trimmed by 0 bases and J by 8 bases, leaving 7 bases between them. The CDR3 totals 13 residues. Per the germline V gene, CDR1 is SSHAT and CDR2 is FNYEAQ (reference sequence). The CDR3 DNA is TGTGCCAGCAGCTTAGCGTTGGGAGGGGAGCTGTTTTTT. Residues: CASSLALGGELFF.

V usage is TRBV6-6 and J usage is TRBJ2-2, with TRBD2 matching over 10 bases. After removal of 11 bases from V and 3 bases from J, the junction contained 3 bases not matched to a gene. Germline values: CDR1 MNHNY, CDR2 SVGAGI (reference sequence). This CDR3 spans 13 amino acids. The CDR3 loop reads CAEGLADTGELFF. CDR3 nucleotide sequence: TGTGCCGAAGGACTAGCGGACACCGGGGAGCTGTTTTTT.

This clonotype was counted at least ten times. V gene TRBV3-1 combines with J gene TRBJ2-1; D is ambiguous. Per germline, CDR1 LGHDT and CDR2 YNNKEL (reference sequence). The CDR3 covers 14 residues. The ends were cut back, 0 bases at V and 13 bases at J, with 16 bases in the middle. The CDR3 is CASSQELRAAKQFF. CDR3 sequence (DNA): TGTGCCAGCAGCCAAGAACTGAGAGCAGCGAAACAGTTCTTC.

The chain employs TRBV20-1 and TRBJ2-7, with D uncertain. Trimming left V 6 bases short and J 1 base short, with 10 bases between. Germline V gene sequence: CDR1 DFQATT, CDR2 SNEGSKA (reference sequence). CDR3 length: 12 residues. CDR3 sequence: CSALGSSYEQYF. As DNA, the CDR3 is TGCAGTGCGTTAGGTTCGTCCTACGAGCAGTACTTC.

This clonotype was detected ten times or more. J is TRBJ2-7 and V is TRBV20-1, with 9 bases identical to TRBD2. The CDR3 covers 16 residues. The ends lost 5 bases at V and 6 bases at J; junction bases unmatched: 17. Germline CDR1 DFQATT, CDR2 SNEGSKA (reference sequence). CDR3 region: CSADPGLAGVNSEQYF. The DNA for the CDR3 is TGCAGTGCTGACCCGGGGTTAGCGGGAGTTAATTCCGAGCAGTACTTC.

This clonotype has a handful of counts. The chain recombines TRBV30 with TRBJ1-2, with D unresolved. Germline assignment: CDR1 GTSNPN and CDR2 SVGIG (reference sequence). The CDR3 covers 12 residues. With 5 bases removed from V and 8 bases from J, the gap between germline ends came to 15 bases. Here the CDR3 reads CAWAKDLRGYTF. The CDR3 DNA follows: TGTGCCTGGGCAAAGGACCTAAGAGGCTACACCTTC. Looking up the rest from reference TRBV30 and TRBJ1-2 gives the full variable domain: SQTIHQWPATLVQPVGSPLSLECTVEGTSNPNLYWYRQAAGRGLQLLFYSVGIGQISSEVPQNLSASRPQDRQFILSSKKLLLSDSGFYLCAWAKDLRGYTFGSGTRLTVV.

This clonotype came up many times. This rearrangement joins TRBV29-1 to TRBJ2-1; D is unresolved. The CDR3 contains 18 residues. Germline-derived CDR1 and CDR2 are SQVTM and ANQGSEA. V lost 2 bases and J 2 bases, leaving 22 bases between the germline ends. CDR3 residues: CSVEYGKSSFLTYNEQFF. DNA of the CDR3: TGCAGCGTTGAATATGGGAAATCGAGCTTCCTGACCTACAATGAGCAGTTCTTC.

The DNA of the CDR3 is TGTGCCAGCAGTGCGAGCGGGAGTGGCGAGACCCAGTACTTC. Protein sequence: CASSASGSGETQYF. The rearrangement uses TRBV2 and TRBJ2-5; TRBD2 matches 8 bases. With V trimmed by 4 bases and J by 5 bases, 6 bases remained unmatched. This CDR3 contains 14 residues. Germline V CDR1 and CDR2: SNHLY, FYNNEI.

The CDR3 reads CSVGKRQQETQYF. CDR3 nucleotides: TGCAGCGTTGGGAAGCGGCAGCAAGAGACCCAGTACTTC. V gene TRBV29-1 combines with J gene TRBJ2-5; maybe TRBD2 (5 bases). V was pared by 4 bases and J by 2 bases, with 11 bases between. The germline gives CDR1 SQVTM, CDR2 ANQGSEA. This CDR3 is built from 13 residues.

This clonotype occurred a few times. The chain uses TRBV7-7 and TRBJ2-7; D is undetermined. The germline V gene encodes CDR1 SSHAT and CDR2 FNYEAQ (reference sequence). The CDR3 sequence is 13 residues long. Trimming pared 5 bases from V and 3 bases from J, leaving 11 bases between. CDR3 sequence: CASSPNTHYEQYF. CDR3 sequence (DNA): TGTGCCAGCAGCCCAAACACCCACTACGAGCAGTACTTC.

There are many counts of this clonotype. J is TRBJ2-4 and V is TRBV9; 10 positions match TRBD1. The V gene's germline CDR1 is SGDLS and CDR2 YYNGEE. With 4 bases clipped from V and 4 bases from J, the junction kept 8 bases outside the gene matches. This CDR3 spans 16 amino acids. The CDR3 sequence is CASSREGQGSKNIQYF. CDR3 coding DNA: TGTGCCAGCAGCAGAGAGGGACAGGGGTCGAAAAACATTCAGTACTTC.

The chain couples TRBV7-9 to TRBJ2-3; D remains ambiguous. The germline gives CDR1 SEHNR, CDR2 FQNEAQ (reference sequence). V was clipped by 4 bases and J by 3 bases, with 11 bases between them. The CDR3 runs to 14 residues. DNA of the CDR3: TGTGCCAGCAGCTCTGAGGCCCGGACAGATACGCAGTATTTT. The encoded protein is CASSSEARTDTQYF.

Ten or more counts support this clonotype. The chain employs TRBV6-5 and TRBJ2-3; D is unresolved. CDR3 length equals 10 residues. From germline, CDR1 is MNHEY and CDR2 SVGAGI. Trimming stripped 10 bases from V and 6 bases from J, with 8 bases between. CDR3 sequence (DNA): TGTGCCACCCACGGGGATACGCAGTATTTT. Its protein product is CATHGDTQYF.

This clonotype was counted many times. V and J are TRBV29-1 and TRBJ2-1, with D tentatively TRBD1 (5 bases). The CDR3 has 13 residues. Trimming took off 1 base at V and 5 bases at J, with 9 bases between the two ends. Germline V gene data show CDR1 as SQVTM and CDR2 as ANQGSEA. The CDR3 nucleotides read TGCAGCGTTGAAGTTGCGGACAACAATGAGCAGTTCTTC. Its translation is CSVEVADNNEQFF.

The sample holds many counts of this clonotype. The chain recombines TRBV5-1 with TRBJ2-3; a weak D match, TRBD1 (5 bases). This CDR3 has 12 amino acids. Germline CDR1 reads SGHRS; CDR2 reads YFSETQ. Trimming took 7 bases from V and 4 from J, leaving 10 bases between them. CDR3 sequence: CASQGDADTQYF. The CDR3 DNA follows: TGCGCCAGCCAGGGCGACGCAGATACGCAGTATTTT.

This clonotype has more than one count but fewer than ten. The V gene is TRBV18, the J gene TRBJ1-1; possible D gene TRBD1, 6 bases. The CDR3 is 14 amino acids. V lost 3 bases, J lost 2 bases, and 10 bases lay in between. The germline CDR1 and CDR2 sequences are KGHSH and LQKENI. In nucleotides, the CDR3 is TGTGCCAGCTCACCTCGGGACATCAACACTGAAGCTTTCTTT. Protein: CASSPRDINTEAFF. The complete variable domain, with remaining parts taken from reference TRBV18 and TRBJ1-1, reads NAGVMQNPRHLVRRRGQEARLRCSPMKGHSHVYWYRQLPEEGLKFMVYLQKENIIDESGMPKERFSAEFPKEGPSILRIQQVVRGDSAAYFCASSPRDINTEAFFGQGTRLTVV.

This clonotype was counted a few times. The chain carries TRBV27 and TRBJ1-5; TRBD1 matches 9 bases. This CDR3 comprises 17 residues. V was pared by 4 bases and J by 7 bases, with 14 bases of the junction left unmatched. Per the germline V gene, CDR1 is MNHEY and CDR2 is SMNVEV (reference sequence). The CDR3 sequence: CASSSYRTGALEQPQHF. CDR3 coding DNA: TGTGCCAGCAGTTCATACCGGACAGGGGCTTTGGAACAGCCCCAGCATTTT.

A few counts support this clonotype. The chain uses TRBV6-2 or TRBV6-3 and TRBJ2-7, with D possibly TRBD2 on 5 matching bases. Between the trimmed V and J ends, which lost 2 bases and 9 bases, there was a span of 23 bases. Germline CDR1 and CDR2: MNHEY and SVGEGT. The length of the CDR3 is 16 residues. The CDR3, as DNA: TGTGCCAGCAGTTACGGTGGTGGGAGAGCAAATCCGGGGCAGTACTTC. Translating gives CASSYGGGRANPGQYF.